Listed here are 15 T cell receptor beta chains from one sample, sequenced in a study of T cells in localized non-small cell lung cancer. TCRdb keeps only in-frame clones here, not all; method: immunoSEQ multiplex PCR. The table shows some 56,000 clones, with about nine tenths occurring only once. The sequencing used peripheral blood, collected before any cancer treatment. These receptor sequences come from a woman aged 40-69 years with stage I lung adenocarcinoma.

The chain couples TRBV5-6 to TRBJ1-2, with TRBD1 matching over 8 bases. Per the germline V gene, CDR1 is SGHDT and CDR2 is YYEEEE. CDR3 length equals 18 residues. V lost 2 bases to trimming and J lost 0 bases; unmatched junction nucleotides: 12. This CDR3 reads CASSFLTGDRRANYGYTF. CDR3 sequence (DNA): TGTGCCAGCAGCTTCCTGACAGGGGATAGGAGAGCTAACTATGGCTACACCTTC. Full variable domain (remainder filled in from reference TRBV5-6 and TRBJ1-2): DAGVTQSPTHLIKTRGQQVTLRCSPKSGHDTVSWYQQALGQGPQFIFQYYEEEERQRGNFPDRFSGHQFPNYSSELNVNALLLGDSALYLCASSFLTGDRRANYGYTFGSGTRLTVV.

V gene TRBV9 combines with J gene TRBJ1-2, with no clear D. Germline CDR1 SGDLS, CDR2 YYNGEE. The CDR3 runs 11 residues. V lost 3 bases and J 8 bases, leaving 8 bases between the germline ends. The CDR3 loop is CASSAREGYTF. DNA of the CDR3: TGTGCCAGCAGCGCCCGAGAGGGCTACACCTTC.

This chain connects TRBV5-1 to TRBJ1-6; D gene unclear. Germline CDR1 and CDR2: SGHRS and YFSETQ. The ends were cut back, 2 bases at V and 0 bases at J, with 9 bases in the middle. The CDR3 has 16 residues. The CDR3, as DNA: TGCGCCAGCAGCTTAGGCGGCAGCTCCTATAATTCACCCCTCCACTTT. This encodes CASSLGGSSYNSPLHF.

The CDR3 DNA sequence: TGTGCCAGCAGCTCTCGACTCCCTCTAGCGGGGGGAAACAATGAGCAGTTCTTC. It translates to CASSSRLPLAGGNNEQFF. The chain couples TRBV13 to TRBJ2-1, with 11 bases identical to TRBD2. Germline assignment: CDR1 PRHDT and CDR2 FYEKMQ (reference sequence). CDR3 length equals 18 residues. Trimming removed 4 bases from V and 5 bases from J; junction bases left unmatched: 13.

Written as DNA, the CDR3 is TGTGCCAGCAGCGTAGAACCAGATACGCAGTATTTT. Protein product: CASSVEPDTQYF. The chain combines TRBV9 with TRBJ2-3; the D is unclear. Germline V lookup: CDR1 SGDLS, CDR2 YYNGEE. Trimming left V 0 bases short and J 4 bases short, with 3 bases between. The CDR3 runs to 12 residues.

The chain employs TRBV6-5 and TRBJ2-7, with 7 bases matching TRBD1. CDR1 and CDR2 from the germline V gene are MNHEY and SVGAGI. This CDR3 is built from 13 residues. J gave up 4 bases and V 2 bases, and 2 bases lay outside the gene matches. Written as DNA, the CDR3 is TGTGCCAGCAGTTACGAGGGGGCTTACGAGCAGTACTTC. Translated: CASSYEGAYEQYF.

This clone was detected once. This rearrangement joins TRBV19 to TRBJ2-2, with TRBD1 matching 8 bases. Germline V gene lookup returns CDR1 LNHDA and CDR2 SQIVND (reference sequence). V trimming: 6 bases; J trimming: 6 bases; junction bases outside the gene matches: 0. The CDR3 is 12 amino acids. The CDR3 spells CASRTGAGELFF. The CDR3 bases are TGTGCCAGTAGGACAGGGGCCGGGGAGCTGTTTTTT. The full variable domain, rest sourced from reference TRBV19 and TRBJ2-2, is DGGITQSPKYLFRKEGQNVTLSCEQNLNHDAMYWYRQDPGQGLRLIYYSQIVNDFQKGDIAEGYSVSREKKESFPLTVTSAQKNPTAFYLCASRTGAGELFFGEGSRLTVL.

J is TRBJ2-3 and V is TRBV29-1; D gene ambiguous. The germline V and J ends were trimmed by 0 bases and 8 bases, with 12 bases remaining between them. Germline V lookup: CDR1 SQVTM, CDR2 ANQGSEA. The CDR3 is 13 residues long. The CDR3 nucleotides are TGCAGCGTTGAAGATCAGGCTAGGTCTACGCAGTATTTT. Translation gives CSVEDQARSTQYF.

The rearrangement uses TRBV6-5 and TRBJ1-1, with D unclear. Trimming removed 2 bases from V and 0 bases from J, with 10 bases in between. There are 15 residues in the CDR3. From germline, CDR1 is MNHEY and CDR2 SVGAGI. The CDR3 nucleotides are TGTGCCAGCAGTTACCTAGGCGGGATGAACACTGAAGCTTTCTTT. Encoded protein: CASSYLGGMNTEAFF.

This clone was seen more than once but under ten times. The germline gene is not matched at one end of the junction; a read error may be the cause. The CDR3 region is CATSGENTEAFF. In DNA, the CDR3 is TGTGCCACCAGCGGAGAGAACACTGAAGCTTTCTTT. The rearrangement links TRBV15 to TRBJ1-1, with D hard to call. The CDR3 covers 12 residues. The V gene's germline CDR1 is LNHNV and CDR2 YYDKDF (reference sequence).

This chain uses TRBV25-1 with TRBJ1-2; perhaps TRBD1 as D (5 bases). Germline lookup yields CDR1 MGHDK and CDR2 SYGVNS. V was trimmed by 2 bases and J by 3 bases, leaving 10 bases between them. The CDR3 covers 14 residues. Here the CDR3 reads CASSERGQYYGYTF. The DNA of the CDR3 is TGTGCCAGCAGTGAAAGGGGCCAGTACTATGGCTACACCTTC.

The chain uses TRBV7-2 and TRBJ1-3; the D is unclear. V lost 1 base, J lost 4 bases, and 8 bases lay in between. CDR3 size: 14 residues. In germline, CDR1 is SGHTA, CDR2 FQGNSA. The CDR3 loop is CASSLELRGNTIYF. CDR3 coding DNA: TGTGCCAGCAGCTTAGAGCTCAGGGGAAACACCATATATTTT.

V usage is TRBV10-3 and J usage is TRBJ1-5; D not certain. CDR3 size: 13 residues. Between the trimmed V and J ends, which lost 7 bases and 3 bases, there was a span of 10 bases. Germline values: CDR1 ENHRY, CDR2 SYGVKD. The CDR3 bases are TGTGCCATCAACCAAGGGTACAATCAGCCCCAGCATTTT. It yields the protein CAINQGYNQPQHF.

As to this clone: One end of the junction is discordant with germline, which a read error may explain. V is TRBV7-6 and J is TRBJ1-3, with D hard to call. The CDR3 runs to 17 residues. Germline V lookup: CDR1 SGHVS, CDR2 FNYEAQ. The CDR3 DNA is TGTGCCAGCAGCTTAGAACCGGCCCCCGCAACTGGAAGCACCATATATTTT. It specifies CASSLEPAPATGSTIYF.

The rearrangement uses TRBV9 and TRBJ2-7; 11 bases are a match to TRBD1. The CDR3 length is 15 residues. Per the germline V gene, CDR1 is SGDLS and CDR2 is YYNGEE. The J segment lost 6 bases and the V segment lost 0 bases, leaving 5 bases of the junction unmatched. The CDR3 DNA follows: TGTGCCAGCAGCGTAGACGGACAGGGGGCCTCCGAGCAGTACTTC. Protein product: CASSVDGQGASEQYF.